This entry describes one T cell receptor beta chain. The antigen is unknown. Data came from immunoSEQ multiplex PCR; TCRdb stores just in-frame clones and leaves some out. The table has around 85,000 clones, under 90% seen once. This sample was included in a study of T cell responses to AZD1222 COVID-19 vaccine. Study-level findings and limits: The breadth and depth of Spike-specific TCRs increased once two AZD1222 doses had been given.

With V trimmed by 4 bases and J by 9 bases, 10 bases remained unmatched. Germline assignment: CDR1 GTSNPN and CDR2 SVGIG (reference sequence). CDR3 length: 14 residues. The specimen comprised peripheral blood, sampled 28 days after the second AZD1222 dose. The chain couples TRBV30 to TRBJ1-2; 11 bases agree with TRBD1. This clonotype was sampled from an adult who received the AZD1222 COVID-19 vaccine. CDR3 amino acids: CAWKSWTGGSSYTF. The CDR3 coding sequence is TGTGCCTGGAAGTCTTGGACAGGGGGCTCGAGCTACACCTTC.